The 20 T cell receptor beta chains below all came from one sample that was sequenced in a study of blood T cell repertoires in COVID-19. Sequenced by immunoSEQ multiplex PCR; TCRdb stores in-frame clones only, minus some. The data show about 140,000 clones, about 90% seen once. The sequenced material came from peripheral blood. The source is a man in his fifties or sixties with active or convalescent COVID-19.

The chain uses TRBV10-3 and TRBJ2-7, with 8 bases identical to TRBD1. Trimming took 6 bases from V and 1 from J; bases not matched to a gene: 2. Per the germline V gene, CDR1 is ENHRY and CDR2 is SYGVKD. The CDR3 spans 13 residues. As DNA, the CDR3 is TGTGCCATCAGAGGACAGGGATCCTACGAGCAGTACTTC. Its translation: CAIRGQGSYEQYF.

The rearrangement joins TRBV3-1 (or the pseudogene TRBV3-2) to TRBJ2-3; 8 positions agree with TRBD1. CDR1 and CDR2 (germline): LGHDT, YNNKEL (reference sequence). There are 16 residues in the CDR3. V dropped 5 bases and J dropped 2; count of bases not matched to a gene: 9. The CDR3 sequence is CASSFYGTGTTDTQYF. Written as DNA, the CDR3 is TGTGCCAGCAGCTTCTACGGGACAGGAACCACAGATACGCAGTATTTT.

The chain couples TRBV19 to TRBJ2-1, with 9 bases aligning to TRBD2. The V gene end was trimmed by 5 bases and the J gene end by 4 bases; junction bases not matched to a gene: 6. The germline V gene has CDR1 LNHDA and CDR2 SQIVND (reference sequence). This CDR3 spans 15 amino acids. This CDR3 is CASSVVAGVYNEQFF. The CDR3 region has the DNA TGTGCCAGTAGTGTTGTAGCGGGAGTGTACAATGAGCAGTTCTTC.

The chain recombines TRBV5-1 with TRBJ1-6; possible D gene TRBD1, 6 bases. Germline CDR1 reads SGHRS; CDR2 reads YFSETQ. The CDR3 loop spans 15 amino acids. V was shortened by 4 bases and J by 7 bases, with 15 bases between the two germline ends. The CDR3 reads CASSDSRGVNSPLHF. The CDR3 DNA reads TGCGCCAGCAGCGATTCCAGGGGAGTCAATTCACCCCTCCACTTT.

This chain joins TRBV19 and TRBJ2-1, with a tentative D call TRBD2 (6 bases). CDR3 size: 16 residues. V was clipped by 6 bases and J by 7 bases, with 22 bases between them. Germline values: CDR1 LNHDA, CDR2 SQIVND (reference sequence). This CDR3 is CASRGSAGRFGNEQFF. CDR3 coding DNA: TGTGCCAGTAGGGGCTCAGCAGGGAGGTTCGGGAATGAGCAGTTCTTC. Combining the CDR3 with reference TRBV19 and TRBJ2-1 gives the whole variable domain DGGITQSPKYLFRKEGQNVTLSCEQNLNHDAMYWYRQDPGQGLRLIYYSQIVNDFQKGDIAEGYSVSREKKESFPLTVTSAQKNPTAFYLCASRGSAGRFGNEQFFGPGTRLTVL.

The V gene is TRBV6-6, the J gene TRBJ1-6; 9 positions match TRBD1. The J segment lost 7 bases and the V segment lost 2 bases, leaving 3 bases of the junction unmatched. Germline V gene sequence: CDR1 MNHNY, CDR2 SVGAGI (reference sequence). This CDR3 contains 15 residues. This CDR3 is CASSYPDRGNSPLHF. CDR3 DNA: TGTGCCAGCAGTTACCCTGACAGGGGGAATTCACCCCTCCACTTT.

V and J are TRBV27 and TRBJ1-1; D uncertain. Per the germline V gene, CDR1 is MNHEY and CDR2 is SMNVEV (reference sequence). The CDR3 loop spans 15 amino acids. Deletions cut 4 bases from V and 1 base from J, with 13 bases between. CDR3 DNA sequence: TGTGCCAGCAGTTCGTTATTGGCCAGGAACACTGAAGCTTTCTTT. Translated: CASSSLLARNTEAFF.

The CDR3 here is CASSLTRQQETQYF. In nucleotides, the CDR3 is TGTGCCAGCAGCTTAACACGCCAACAAGAGACCCAGTACTTC. This chain connects TRBV7-2 to TRBJ2-5; D not certain. V was shortened by 2 bases and J by 2 bases, with 9 bases between the two germline ends. The germline CDR1 and CDR2 sequences are SGHTA and FQGNSA. CDR3 length: 14 residues.

This chain connects TRBV9 to TRBJ2-2; 9 nucleotides agree with TRBD1. CDR1 is SGDLS, CDR2 YYNGEE, per germline. There are 13 residues in the CDR3. The J segment lost 15 bases and the V segment lost 0 bases, leaving 6 bases of the junction unmatched. The CDR3 bases are TGTGCCAGCAGCGTAGTCGGGACAGGGAGGGTGTTTTTT. It specifies CASSVVGTGRVFF. Full variable domain (outside the CDR3, taken from reference TRBV9 and TRBJ2-2): DSGVTQTPKHLITATGQRVTLRCSPRSGDLSVYWYQQSLDQGLQFLIQYYNGEERAKGNILERFSAQQFPDLHSELNLSSLELGDSALYFCASSVVGTGRVFFGEGSRLTVL.

This chain connects TRBV24-1 to TRBJ1-2, with D uncertain. The CDR3 spans 14 residues. Trimming removed 4 bases at V and 4 bases at J, with 12 bases between. CDR1 and CDR2 from the germline V gene are KGHDR and SFDVKD. In DNA, the CDR3 is TGTGCCACCAGTGAGCCCGGGAGCCCCTATGGCTACACCTTC. Its translation: CATSEPGSPYGYTF.

This clone is a singleton in its sample. This chain connects TRBV11-2 to TRBJ1-1; D is ambiguous. Germline CDR1 reads SGHAT; CDR2 reads FQNNGV. Trimming took off 5 bases at V and 7 bases at J, with 17 bases between the two ends. The CDR3 totals 14 residues. The chain's CDR3 is CASSTKPGVIEAFF. As DNA, the CDR3 is TGTGCCAGCAGCACCAAGCCCGGGGTCATTGAAGCTTTCTTT. The full variable domain, completed using reference TRBV11-2 and TRBJ1-1, is EAGVAQSPRYKIIEKRQSVAFWCNPISGHATLYWYQQILGQGPKLLIQFQNNGVVDDSQLPKDRFSAERLKGVDSTLKIQPAKLEDSAVYLCASSTKPGVIEAFFGQGTRLTVV.

In DNA form, the CDR3 reads TGTGCCAGCAGCCGACAGAAGAACACTGAAGCTTTCTTT. Translating gives CASSRQKNTEAFF. V is TRBV7-2 and J is TRBJ1-1; the D gene is possibly TRBD1 (5 bases). The V end was cut by 5 bases, the J end by 1 base, with 8 bases between. Per germline, CDR1 SGHTA and CDR2 FQGNSA. The CDR3 covers 13 residues.

This rearrangement joins TRBV10-1 to TRBJ2-2; 12 nucleotides line up with TRBD2. V lost 5 bases and J lost 1; bases outside the gene matches: 14. The CDR3 runs 20 residues. Germline lookup yields CDR1 WNHNN and CDR2 SYGVQD (reference sequence). Here the CDR3 DNA reads TGCGCCAGCAGTTCCAACCAAAGAGGACTAGCGGGGCTGAACACCGGGGAGCTGTTTTTT. This codes for CASSSNQRGLAGLNTGELFF.

The chain has TRBV10-2 and TRBJ2-7; D unclear. The CDR3 consists of 11 residues. V lost 5 bases and J 7 bases, leaving 9 bases between the germline ends. Looked up from germline, CDR1 is WSHSY and CDR2 is SAAADI. For the CDR3, the DNA is TGCGCCAGCAGTCCAGTTCGTGAGCAGTACTTC. Protein sequence: CASSPVREQYF.

The sample holds one count of this clone. CDR3 residues: CASSFGSLLGEQYF. The CDR3 nucleotides are TGTGCCAGCAGCTTCGGTAGCCTGCTGGGCGAGCAGTACTTC. The V gene is TRBV7-2, the J gene TRBJ2-7; D uncertain. Germline V lookup: CDR1 SGHTA, CDR2 FQGNSA. V gave up 3 bases and J gave up 6 bases, with 15 bases separating them. The CDR3 has 14 amino acids.

The genes are TRBV11-2 and TRBJ2-7; 7 bases map to TRBD1. The length of the CDR3 is 14 residues. V gave up 5 bases and J gave up 4 bases; unmatched junction bases: 8. From germline, CDR1 is SGHAT and CDR2 FQNNGV. The CDR3 sequence: CASSPRQGGYEQYF. The CDR3 DNA is TGTGCCAGCAGCCCCCGACAGGGCGGATACGAGCAGTACTTC.

This chain connects TRBV10-3 to TRBJ2-5; TRBD1 matches 7 bases. The length of the CDR3 is 13 residues. V dropped 4 bases and J dropped 1; count of bases not matched to a gene: 0. CDR1 and CDR2 from the germline V gene are ENHRY and SYGVKD. CDR3 residues: CAISGDSQETQYF. The CDR3 DNA sequence: TGTGCCATCAGTGGGGACAGCCAAGAGACCCAGTACTTC.

The CDR3 here is CASSVAGLAGMYEQYF. In DNA form, the CDR3 reads TGTGCCAGCAGCGTAGCAGGACTAGCGGGAATGTACGAGCAGTACTTC. The J gene is TRBJ2-7, the V gene TRBV9, with 12 bases that match TRBD2. After removal of 0 bases from V and 4 bases from J, the junction contained 5 bases not matched to a gene. This CDR3 spans 16 amino acids. The germline CDR1 and CDR2 sequences are SGDLS and YYNGEE.

V gene TRBV7-8 combines with J gene TRBJ1-5; D remains ambiguous. The CDR3 runs 15 residues. Deletions cut 1 base from V and 0 bases from J, with 7 bases between. Germline assignment: CDR1 SGHVS and CDR2 FQNEAQ. This CDR3 is CASSLGVNSNQPQHF. For the CDR3, the DNA is TGTGCCAGCAGCTTAGGAGTTAATAGCAATCAGCCCCAGCATTTT.

This sequence joins TRBV6-5 and TRBJ1-2, with TRBD1 as a possible D gene (5 bases). The CDR3 has 13 residues. The V gene lost 5 bases and the J gene lost 4 bases, with 11 bases spanning the gap. The germline gives CDR1 MNHEY, CDR2 SVGAGI. For the CDR3, the DNA is TGTGCCAGCAGTCCCCAGGGCACCTATGGCTACACCTTC. Translated: CASSPQGTYGYTF.